This entry features one T cell receptor (beta chain) sequence. The antigen is unknown. This sample was included in a study of cytomegalovirus exposure and HLA in healthy donors. TCRdb's copy holds only in-frame clones and misses some; the assay was immunoSEQ multiplex PCR. Of fewer than 200,000 clones in the sample, just under 90% were seen once. Donors came from a validation cohort of fewer than 150 subjects, distinct from the first 666-subject cohort. Study findings and constraints: Across donors, most TCRs were seen rarely, yet some public ones were widespread. Reports showed the classifier diagnosing cytomegalovirus status with high specificity and sensitivity.

The sequence was collected from a woman aged 25 to 39 in good health and CMV-seronegative. Sequencing was performed on PBMCs.

Written as DNA, the CDR3 is TGTGCCATCAGCACCGGGACTGGAATAGATCAGCCCCAGCATTTT. Its protein is CAISTGTGIDQPQHF. V gene TRBV10-3 combines with J gene TRBJ1-5; perhaps TRBD1 as D (5 bases). From germline, CDR1 is ENHRY and CDR2 SYGVKD. V was shortened by 6 bases and J by 5 bases, with 17 bases between the two germline ends. The CDR3 has 15 amino acids.